One sample yielded the 25 T cell receptor beta chains listed below, sequenced in a study of human T cells and chemical hapten exposure. Documented time point: patch test 3, about 24 weeks after DPC sensitization. Treatment reported: therapeutic diphenylcyclopropenone sensitization with weekly scalp DPC. One entry per CDR3 protein, called by TCRdb with MiXCR from the RACE reads. The table has 150,000 to 200,000 distinct CDR3 sequences, under 30% seen once. The specimen comprised whole blood, sampled in connection with sensitization to the hapten diphenylcyclopropenone (DPC). The receptors were gathered from a woman in her thirties or forties with alopecia areata. Some clones in this sample may be carry-over from other donors' samples.

The genes are TRBV27 and TRBJ1-6; D is unresolved. Germline lookup yields CDR1 MNHEY and CDR2 SMNVEV (reference sequence). The CDR3 contains 15 residues. V dropped 3 bases and J dropped 5 bases, with 11 bases sitting between them. CDR3 sequence: CASSFAMTNNSPLHF. DNA for the CDR3: TGTGCCAGCAGTTTTGCCATGACGAATAATTCACCCCTCCACTTT.

This clonotype was picked up a small number of times. The V and J genes are TRBV2 and TRBJ1-4, with D hard to call. The CDR3 runs 16 residues. Trimming removed 4 bases at V and 2 bases at J, with 14 bases between. Germline-derived CDR1 and CDR2 are SNHLY and FYNNEI. CDR3 nucleotide sequence: TGTGCCAGCAGTGTAAGAGGTGCCGGGACTAATGAAAAACTGTTTTTT. Its protein product is CASSVRGAGTNEKLFF.

J is TRBJ2-3 and V is TRBV27, with D perhaps TRBD2 (5 bases). This CDR3 spans 13 amino acids. Trimming took 2 bases from V and 7 from J, leaving 10 bases between them. Germline V gene lookup returns CDR1 MNHEY and CDR2 SMNVEV (reference sequence). CDR3 amino acids: CASSLAGRNTQYF. CDR3 in DNA: TGTGCCAGCAGTTTAGCGGGCCGGAATACGCAGTATTTT.

The chain links TRBV28 to TRBJ1-6; D is perhaps TRBD1 (6 bases). This CDR3 is built from 13 residues. The germline gives CDR1 MDHEN, CDR2 SYDVKM. Deletions cut 5 bases from V and 8 bases from J, with 10 bases between. The CDR3 spells CASSPTGYSPLHF. The CDR3 DNA follows: TGTGCCAGCAGTCCTACAGGGTATTCACCCCTCCACTTT.

The rearrangement joins TRBV7-2 to TRBJ2-4, with D maybe TRBD1 (5 bases). Trimming left V 5 bases short and J 11 bases short, with 16 bases between. This CDR3 is built from 13 residues. The germline CDR1 and CDR2 sequences are SGHTA and FQGNSA. CDR3 coding DNA: TGTGCCAGCAGCGCGGAACAGGAAACGGTTCAGTACTTC. Translation gives CASSAEQETVQYF. Supplemented by reference TRBV7-2 and TRBJ2-4, the full variable domain reads GAGVSQSPSNKVTEKGKDVELRCDPISGHTALYWYRQSLGQGLEFLIYFQGNSAPDKSGLPSDRFSAERTGGSVSTLTIQRTQQEDSAVYLCASSAEQETVQYFGAGTRLSVL.

This clonotype was recorded a few times. The chain links TRBV29-1 to TRBJ2-7; TRBD2 matches at 10 bases. CDR1 and CDR2 from the germline V gene are SQVTM and ANQGSEA. V was clipped by 7 bases and J by 3 bases; unmatched bases: 6. This CDR3 spans 13 amino acids. The DNA of the CDR3 is TGCAGCGCCACTAGCGGGAATTACTACGAGCAGTACTTC. Its protein is CSATSGNYYEQYF.

The chain links TRBV6-5 to TRBJ2-7, with TRBD1 matching over 8 bases. After removal of 5 bases from V and 5 bases from J, the junction contained 8 bases not matched to a gene. Germline V gives CDR1 MNHEY, CDR2 SVGAGI. The CDR3 consists of 14 residues. This CDR3 reads CASSDPDRVNEQYF. The CDR3 DNA follows: TGTGCCAGCAGTGACCCGGACAGGGTCAACGAGCAGTACTTC.

A few counts support this clonotype. The rearrangement links TRBV28 to TRBJ2-2, with D unclear. The CDR3 covers 13 residues. V was shortened by 6 bases and J by 7 bases, with 12 bases between the two germline ends. Germline loops: CDR1 MDHEN, CDR2 SYDVKM. The CDR3 sequence: CASRPQAVGELFF. The CDR3 coding sequence is TGTGCCAGCAGACCGCAAGCAGTCGGGGAGCTGTTTTTT. The full variable domain, its missing parts supplied by reference TRBV28 and TRBJ2-2, is DVKVTQSSRYLVKRTGEKVFLECVQDMDHENMFWYRQDPGLGLRLIYFSYDVKMKEKGDIPEGYSVSREKKERFSLILESASTNQTSMYLCASRPQAVGELFFGEGSRLTVL.

The genes are TRBV25-1 and TRBJ2-3; D is unclear. Trimming took 5 bases from V and 7 from J, leaving 10 bases between them. The CDR3 runs to 12 residues. The V gene's germline CDR1 is MGHDK and CDR2 SYGVNS. Written as DNA, the CDR3 is TGTGCCAGCAGTAGCGACTCGAATACGCAGTATTTT. Translating gives CASSSDSNTQYF.

This clonotype was recorded many times. The V gene is TRBV10-3, the J gene TRBJ2-6; D not certain. Germline V gene data show CDR1 as ENHRY and CDR2 as SYGVKD. This CDR3 region has 15 residues. V was trimmed by 3 bases and J by 4 bases, leaving 10 bases between them. The chain's CDR3 is CAISDGRSGANVLTF. The CDR3 region has the DNA TGTGCCATCAGTGATGGGCGGTCCGGGGCCAACGTCCTGACTTTC.

This clonotype was found a few times. The chain carries TRBV29-1 and TRBJ2-3; the match to TRBD1 covers 9 bases. CDR3 length: 12 amino acids. The V gene end was trimmed by 7 bases and the J gene end by 4 bases; junction bases not matched to a gene: 3. Per germline, CDR1 SQVTM and CDR2 ANQGSEA. The CDR3 coding sequence is TGCAGCGCGGGGACAGGGCCAGATACGCAGTATTTT. Protein sequence: CSAGTGPDTQYF.

This clonotype was observed a few times. This chain uses TRBV6-2 or TRBV6-3 with TRBJ2-1; TRBD2 aligns across 11 bases. The V gene end was trimmed by 7 bases and the J gene end by 0 bases; junction bases not matched to a gene: 5. The germline V gene has CDR1 MNHEY and CDR2 SVGEGT. The CDR3 runs to 16 residues. This CDR3 is CASILAGGASYNEQFF. The CDR3 region has the DNA TGTGCCAGCATTCTAGCGGGGGGAGCCTCCTACAATGAGCAGTTCTTC.

This clonotype was found a few times. The J gene is TRBJ1-5, the V gene TRBV6-2 or TRBV6-3; no firm D call. The germline CDR1 and CDR2 sequences are MNHEY and SVGEGT. This CDR3 contains 13 residues. V gave up 6 bases and J gave up 2 bases, with 8 bases separating them. This CDR3 reads CASSPNGNQPQHF. DNA of the CDR3: TGTGCCAGCAGCCCCAACGGCAATCAGCCCCAGCATTTT.

This clonotype was observed at least ten times. This sequence joins TRBV6-2 or TRBV6-3 and TRBJ1-1, with D uncertain. Trimming took 2 bases from V and 1 from J, leaving 5 bases between them. The germline V gene encodes CDR1 MNHEY and CDR2 SVGEGT. The CDR3 has 13 residues. CDR3 in DNA: TGTGCCAGCAGTTACGGGCAGAACACTGAAGCTTTCTTT. Amino acid sequence: CASSYGQNTEAFF.

This rearrangement joins TRBV7-9 to TRBJ1-1; D is ambiguous. Germline assignment: CDR1 SEHNR and CDR2 FQNEAQ (reference sequence). The CDR3 spans 12 residues. The V and J ends lost 1 base and 4 bases respectively, with 4 bases between them. CDR3 region: CASSLVVTEAFF. Here the CDR3 DNA reads TGTGCCAGCAGCTTAGTAGTCACTGAAGCTTTCTTT.

This clonotype came up a few times. This chain connects TRBV20-1 to TRBJ1-4; a possible D gene is TRBD1 (5 bases). CDR1 is DFQATT, CDR2 SNEGSKA, per germline (reference sequence). The CDR3 runs to 13 residues. V shed 2 bases and J shed 8 bases, with 12 bases lying between them. DNA for the CDR3: TGCAGTGCTAGACAGGGTCCGGACGAAAAACTGTTTTTT. It yields the protein CSARQGPDEKLFF.

The table lists this clonotype with many counts. This sequence joins TRBV20-1 and TRBJ1-6, with 9 bases that match TRBD1. The germline CDR1 and CDR2 sequences are DFQATT and SNEGSKA (reference sequence). The CDR3 extends over 13 amino acids. Trimming at V came to 6 bases and at J to 7 bases, leaving 4 bases not matched to a gene. CDR3 nucleotide sequence: TGCAGTGCCGGGACAGGGCTGAATTCACCCCTCCACTTT. Residues: CSAGTGLNSPLHF.

The chain employs TRBV29-1 and TRBJ2-5; D remains ambiguous. Trimming cost V 1 base and J 5 bases, with 11 bases left between them. The CDR3 runs 13 residues. The germline CDR1 and CDR2 sequences are SQVTM and ANQGSEA. CDR3 DNA: TGCAGCGTTGAAGTCCGGCCTCGGGAGACCCAGTACTTC. This gives the protein CSVEVRPRETQYF.

The table lists this clonotype with a few counts. The chain has TRBV29-1 and TRBJ1-2; D is ambiguous. The CDR3 extends over 12 amino acids. The germline CDR1 and CDR2 sequences are SQVTM and ANQGSEA. V lost 0 bases and J lost 7, with 9 bases in between. The DNA of the CDR3 is TGCAGCGTTGAAGACTACGGGGTTGGCTACACCTTC. Protein product: CSVEDYGVGYTF.

The chain employs TRBV20-1 and TRBJ2-3; maybe TRBD1 (6 bases). This CDR3 spans 16 amino acids. CDR1 and CDR2 (germline): DFQATT, SNEGSKA (reference sequence). The V gene lost 0 bases and the J gene lost 0 bases, with 13 bases spanning the gap. The chain's CDR3 is CSARDGGHSSTDTQYF. In nucleotides, the CDR3 is TGCAGTGCTAGAGATGGGGGACACTCTAGCACAGATACGCAGTATTTT.

This clonotype was found many times. The chain carries TRBV7-2 and TRBJ2-7, with 7 bases matching TRBD1. The ends lost 1 base at V and 3 bases at J; junction bases unmatched: 3. CDR1 and CDR2 from the germline V gene are SGHTA and FQGNSA. There are 14 residues in the CDR3. The CDR3 region has the DNA TGTGCCAGCAGCTTAGGACAGGGCGTCTACGAGCAGTACTTC. It encodes CASSLGQGVYEQYF.

The chain employs TRBV18 and TRBJ2-7, with a possible D match to TRBD2 (5 bases). The CDR3 extends over 15 amino acids. Germline loops: CDR1 KGHSH, CDR2 LQKENI. The V end lost 3 bases, the J end lost 3 bases, and 15 bases lay between the germline ends. The CDR3 region has the DNA TGTGCCAGCTCACCGCGGTCCGGAGGATACTACGAGCAGTACTTC. This codes for CASSPRSGGYYEQYF.

This rearrangement joins TRBV5-1 to TRBJ1-6, with 8 bases fitting TRBD1. The CDR3 is 14 amino acids. The germline V gene encodes CDR1 SGHRS and CDR2 YFSETQ. V lost 7 bases, J lost 6 bases, and 6 bases stayed unmatched. For the CDR3, the DNA is TGCGCCAGCCGGATGGACAGGGCTAATTCACCCCTCCACTTT. Its protein is CASRMDRANSPLHF.

This sequence joins TRBV5-1 and TRBJ1-1; the D gene is possibly TRBD1 (5 bases). The CDR3 contains 13 residues. Trimming took 0 bases from V and 5 from J, leaving 8 bases between them. Germline V CDR1 and CDR2: SGHRS, YFSETQ. The CDR3: CASSLDGGTEAFF. The CDR3 DNA reads as TGCGCCAGCAGCTTGGACGGGGGAACTGAAGCTTTCTTT. Complete variable domain (other parts from reference TRBV5-1 and TRBJ1-1): KAGVTQTPRYLIKTRGQQVTLSCSPISGHRSVSWYQQTPGQGLQFLFEYFSETQRNKGNFPGRFSGRQFSNSRSEMNVSTLELGDSALYLCASSLDGGTEAFFGQGTRLTVV.

This clonotype showed up just a few times. The chain joins TRBV10-2 to TRBJ2-3; 9 nucleotides match TRBD2. The CDR3 length is 17 residues. From germline, CDR1 is WSHSY and CDR2 SAAADI. V was clipped by 2 bases and J by 5 bases; unmatched bases: 11. The CDR3, as DNA: TGCGCCAGCAGTGAGGATCGCGGGAGGGCCGGAGGAGATACGCAGTATTTT. The encoded protein is CASSEDRGRAGGDTQYF.